The source of this TCR beta chain is a study of T cell changes during pregnancy in multiple sclerosis. Profiled with immunoSEQ multiplex PCR; TCRdb holds only in-frame clones, not every one. The table records about 44,000 clones, 80% to 95% of them present only once. The source of this sequence is a female donor with multiple sclerosis, enrolled in a pregnancy study. This material consisted of CD4+ T cells from peripheral blood mononuclear cells, taken in the first trimester of pregnancy.

The CDR3 reads CASGLAGFGPDTQYF. CDR3 DNA: TGTGCCAGTGGACTAGCGGGATTTGGTCCAGATACGCAGTATTTT. This chain links TRBV5-6 with TRBJ2-3, with 12 positions matching TRBD2. J gave up 4 bases and V 8 bases, and 8 bases lay outside the gene matches. Germline CDR1 and CDR2: SGHDT and YYEEEE. The CDR3 runs to 15 residues.